This TCR beta chain originates from a study of blood T cell repertoires in COVID-19. Across the study: Samples taken during acute and convalescent COVID-19 were collected in the United States, Italy and Spain. PBMCs, B-cell-depleted T cells, or T cells were the source of the cDNA or gDNA that made up the material.

This clone appeared once. CDR3 size: 16 residues. Germline lookup yields CDR1 SGHNT and CDR2 YYREEE (reference sequence). V shed 5 bases and J 4 bases; nucleotides not matched to a gene: 11. Original data processing: Reference gene primers were amplified, and this amplification served to estimate nucleated cell counts. Sequencing was performed with immunoSEQ multiplex PCR; in TCRdb, only in-frame clones are kept and a portion is missing. V and J calls and clone size are those listed in that table; D and trimming were worked out from the DNA. The sample records fewer than 90,000 clones, 70% to 90% being singletons.

The sample was peripheral blood. The chain couples TRBV5-4 to TRBJ2-2, with TRBD2 matching over 7 bases. The TCR originated in a man aged 25 to 45 with acute or convalescent COVID-19. The CDR3 loop reads CASSPTAGVGTGELFF. The CDR3 coding sequence is TGTGCCAGCAGTCCGACGGCGGGAGTTGGCACCGGGGAGCTGTTTTTT.